The 9 T cell receptor beta chains below come from one sample, sequenced in a study of blood T cell repertoires in COVID-19. Produced via immunoSEQ multiplex PCR; TCRdb's table is partial and in-frame only. The sample carries more than 95,000 clones, 75% to 90% recorded once. The material sequenced was peripheral blood. The receptors here all came from a human donor in a cohort sampled during active COVID-19.

This clone was seen only a few times. This CDR3 reads CASSQGTRGNTIYF. As DNA, the CDR3 is TGTGCCAGCAGCCAAGGGACAAGAGGAAACACCATATATTTT. The chain carries TRBV3-1 (or the pseudogene TRBV3-2) and TRBJ1-3; tentative D call: TRBD1 (5 bases). Trimming removed 1 base from V and 4 bases from J, with 8 bases in between. This CDR3 is 14 amino acids long. Germline CDR1 and CDR2: LGHDT and YNNKEL (reference sequence).

The V call is TRBV5-1, the J call TRBJ2-3, with D unresolved. The CDR3 totals 15 residues. CDR1 is SGHRS and CDR2 is YFSETQ in the germline V gene. V dropped 4 bases and J dropped 1 base, with 13 bases sitting between them. CDR3 sequence (DNA): TGCGCCAGCAGCGTGGAGAGAGTCGGCACAGATACGCAGTATTTT. It codes for CASSVERVGTDTQYF. Full variable domain (outside the CDR3, taken from reference TRBV5-1 and TRBJ2-3): KAGVTQTPRYLIKTRGQQVTLSCSPISGHRSVSWYQQTPGQGLQFLFEYFSETQRNKGNFPGRFSGRQFSNSRSEMNVSTLELGDSALYLCASSVERVGTDTQYFGPGTRLTVL.

The chain combines TRBV27 with TRBJ2-7; TRBD2 might be the D (6 bases). The CDR3 is 15 amino acids. V was trimmed by 5 bases and J by 1 base, leaving 15 bases between them. CDR1 is MNHEY and CDR2 is SMNVEV in the germline V gene (reference sequence). The CDR3 bases are TGTGCCAGCAGTAGTCCGGGACTGAAATCCTACGAGCAGTACTTC. As protein: CASSSPGLKSYEQYF.

The V and J genes are TRBV5-1 and TRBJ2-1; 13 nucleotides align to TRBD2. V trimming: 2 bases; J trimming: 2 bases; junction bases outside the gene matches: 7. This CDR3 comprises 18 residues. CDR1 and CDR2 (germline): SGHRS, YFSETQ. CDR3: CASSLLAGGPRTYNEQFF. CDR3 DNA: TGCGCCAGCAGCTTACTAGCGGGAGGGCCGAGAACCTACAATGAGCAGTTCTTC.

This sequence joins TRBV3-1 (or the pseudogene TRBV3-2) and TRBJ2-1; 9 bases line up with TRBD2. V was pared by 6 bases and J by 8 bases, with 8 bases of the junction left unmatched. CDR3 length equals 14 residues. Germline V gives CDR1 LGHDT, CDR2 YNNKEL (reference sequence). This CDR3 reads CASSAGGTLDEQFF. The CDR3 DNA follows: TGTGCCAGCAGTGCGGGGGGGACACTCGATGAGCAGTTCTTC.

The rearrangement uses TRBV12-3 or TRBV12-4 and TRBJ2-7, with D hard to call. The V gene lost 3 bases and the J gene lost 6 bases, with 12 bases spanning the gap. The CDR3 is 13 amino acids. This CDR3 reads CASSLRPSSEQYF. CDR3 bases: TGTGCCAGCAGTTTGAGGCCCTCTTCCGAGCAGTACTTC.

The chain employs TRBV19 and TRBJ1-1; 8 bases align to TRBD1. The trim removed 8 bases at V and 0 bases at J, leaving 11 bases unmatched. CDR1 and CDR2 from the germline V gene are LNHDA and SQIVND (reference sequence). The CDR3 runs to 16 residues. The CDR3, as DNA: TGTGCCAGTTCGCGACAGGGGAATCTAATGAACACTGAAGCTTTCTTT. This sequence encodes CASSRQGNLMNTEAFF. Filled out from reference TRBV19 and TRBJ1-1, the complete variable domain reads DGGITQSPKYLFRKEGQNVTLSCEQNLNHDAMYWYRQDPGQGLRLIYYSQIVNDFQKGDIAEGYSVSREKKESFPLTVTSAQKNPTAFYLCASSRQGNLMNTEAFFGQGTRLTVV.

Concerning this clone: This specimen includes other DNA sequences encoding the same CDR3. The chain joins TRBV12-3 or TRBV12-4 to TRBJ1-1; D perhaps matches TRBD1 (6 bases). With 5 bases removed from V and 7 bases from J, the gap between germline ends came to 11 bases. The CDR3 is made up of 12 amino acids. CDR3 sequence (DNA): TGTGCCAGCAGTCCAGGACAGTATGAAGCTTTCTTT. It translates to CASSPGQYEAFF.

The rearrangement joins TRBV18 to TRBJ1-1; TRBD1 matches at 8 bases. Germline values: CDR1 KGHSH, CDR2 LQKENI. This CDR3 comprises 15 residues. V shed 6 bases and J 1 base; nucleotides not matched to a gene: 7. Written as DNA, the CDR3 is TGTGCCAGCTCCCCGGGGGACAGGACGAACACTGAAGCTTTCTTT. This gives the protein CASSPGDRTNTEAFF.